These 5 T cell receptor beta chains were sequenced from one sample in a study of T cell responses to AZD1222 COVID-19 vaccine. Clones were sequenced by immunoSEQ multiplex PCR, and TCRdb holds only the in-frame ones, with some missing. The sample carries some 150,000 clones, approximately 85% recorded once. Sequencing was performed on peripheral blood, taken on day 0 of AZD1222 vaccination. All receptors derive from an adult in good health.

The J gene is TRBJ2-1, the V gene TRBV11-3; the D gene could be TRBD1 or TRBD2 (5 bases each). CDR3 length equals 15 residues. The V end was cut by 2 bases, the J end by 3 bases, with 11 bases between. Germline V CDR1 and CDR2: SGHNT, YENEEA. In DNA form, the CDR3 reads TGTGCCAGCAGCTTAAGCAGGGAGTTCTACAATGAGCAGTTCTTC. It codes for CASSLSREFYNEQFF.

Here the CDR3 reads CASLGTYEQYF. For the CDR3, the DNA is TGTGCCAGCCTCGGCACCTACGAGCAGTACTTC. The chain links TRBV25-1 to TRBJ2-7; the D is unclear. V was cut by 8 bases and J by 2 bases, with 7 bases left in between. The CDR3 is 11 amino acids. Per germline, CDR1 MGHDK and CDR2 SYGVNS.

The CDR3 DNA is TGTGCCAGCAGTCGTTTGGGGGGCAATGAGCAGTTCTTC. This gives the protein CASSRLGGNEQFF. The chain employs TRBV28 and TRBJ2-1; weak D call: TRBD2 (6 bases). CDR1 and CDR2 from the germline V gene are MDHEN and SYDVKM. Trimming cost V 5 bases and J 6 bases, with 11 bases left between them. The CDR3 is made up of 13 amino acids.

The chain carries TRBV13 and TRBJ2-7; TRBD1 aligns across 8 bases. The V gene end was trimmed by 4 bases and the J gene end by 3 bases; junction bases not matched to a gene: 5. Germline CDR1 and CDR2: PRHDT and FYEKMQ (reference sequence). This CDR3 spans 14 amino acids. The DNA of the CDR3 is TGTGCCAGCAGCTCCCAGGGGGCGGACTACGAGCAGTACTTC. Residues: CASSSQGADYEQYF.

This clone was observed a handful of times. V and J are TRBV11-2 and TRBJ2-1; D may match TRBD1 or TRBD2 (5 bases each). The CDR3 is 15 amino acids. The germline V gene has CDR1 SGHAT and CDR2 FQNNGV. V dropped 1 base and J dropped 6 bases, with 13 bases sitting between them. CDR3 coding DNA: TGTGCCAGCAGCTTAGCGGGGTCCCAGGGCAATGAGCAGTTCTTC. Its translation is CASSLAGSQGNEQFF.